The T cell receptor beta chain described here comes from a study of cytomegalovirus exposure and HLA in healthy donors. Per the germline V gene, CDR1 is MNHNY and CDR2 is SVGAGI (reference sequence). Trimming left V 3 bases short and J 4 bases short, with 12 bases between. This CDR3 has 15 residues. Study-wide results and limits: One variant, a missense change in DCLRE1C, was linked in a later analysis to TCR beta V- and J-gene trimming. Earlier analysis yielded a pattern in which most TCR beta V segments were productive about 90% or about 30% of the time.

Primers: 60 Vbeta forward and 13 Jbeta reverse. Data came from immunoSEQ multiplex PCR; TCRdb stores just in-frame clones and leaves some out. The data hold tens of thousands of clones, with 84% observed a single time. As regards this clone: Its antigen remains unknown.

This chain joins TRBV6-6 and TRBJ2-2; D call uncertain. The TCR was taken from a woman under 30 in good health and CMV-seropositive. Sequencing was performed on PBMCs. The CDR3 nucleotides read TGTGCCAGCAGTTATGGTATTCTGGCCACCGGGGAGCTGTTTTTT. Residues: CASSYGILATGELFF.